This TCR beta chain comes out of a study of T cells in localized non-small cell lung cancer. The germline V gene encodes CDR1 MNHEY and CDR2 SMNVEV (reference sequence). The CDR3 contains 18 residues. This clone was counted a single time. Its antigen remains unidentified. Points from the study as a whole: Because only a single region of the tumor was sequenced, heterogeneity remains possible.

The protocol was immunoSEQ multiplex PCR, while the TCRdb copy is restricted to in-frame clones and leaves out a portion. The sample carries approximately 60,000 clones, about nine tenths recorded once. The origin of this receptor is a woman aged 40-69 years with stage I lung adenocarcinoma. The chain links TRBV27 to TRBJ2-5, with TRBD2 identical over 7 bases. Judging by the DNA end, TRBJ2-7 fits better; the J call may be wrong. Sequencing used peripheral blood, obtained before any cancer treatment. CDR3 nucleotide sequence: TGTGCCAGCAGTTCATCGCCTCTAGCGGCTCTACCCTCCTACGAGCAGTACTTC. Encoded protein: CASSSSPLAALPSYEQYF.